Listed below are T cell receptor beta chains from one sample, sequenced in a study of shared clonotypes between healthy human individuals. Sequencing was performed with immunoSEQ multiplex PCR; in TCRdb, only in-frame clones are kept and a portion is missing. The sample includes nearly 1,000,000 clones, over 60% of them seen just once. The source material was memory CD4+ T cells sorted from blood. These receptor sequences come from a man in his late teens or twenties in good health. Each CDR3 is given with its conserved first and last residue. D genes are given only for firm matches. Size values are once, few and many counts, or a class for expanded clones, and some rows have none.

J,D,V,size,DNA,CDR3
TRBJ2-4,NA,TRBV30,NA,TGTGCCTGGAGGGACATAGTGGTTGGAACCAAAAACATTCAGTACTTC,CAWRDIVVGTKNIQYF
TRBJ2-1,NA,TRBV5-1,NA,TGCGCCAGCAGCTTGGGGGCTAGCCTGGCTAACAATGAGCAGTTCTTC,CASSLGASLANNEQFF
TRBJ1-1,NA,TRBV12-5,NA,TGTGCTAGTGGTTCGACAGGTCTGGGCACTGAAGCTTTCTTT,CASGSTGLGTEAFF
TRBJ1-1,NA,TRBV7-2,NA,TGTGCCAGCAGCTTACAGGGGTACGAAGCTTTCTTT,CASSLQGYEAFF
TRBJ1-5,NA,TRBV6-5,NA,TGTGCCAGCAGTTACTCGAGTCAGGGATTTCTGCCCCAGCATTTT,CASSYSSQGFLPQHF
TRBJ1-6,NA,TRBV7-2,many,TGTGCCAGCAGCTACAATAATTCACCCCTCCACTTT,CASSYNNSPLHF
TRBJ2-7,NA,TRBV6-4,NA,TGTGCCAGCTTGCGGGGGCCGAGAGAGCAGTACTTC,CASLRGPREQYF
TRBJ1-5,NA,TRBV7-9,NA,TGTGCCAGCAGCTTAGGGGGTACTGGCAATCAGCCCCAGCATTTT,CASSLGGTGNQPQHF
TRBJ2-1,TRBD1,TRBV25-1,NA,TGTGCCAGCATTCAACAGGGGGCGCGATACAATGAGCAGTTCTTC,CASIQQGARYNEQFF
TRBJ2-7,TRBD1,TRBV5-1,NA,TGCGCCAGCAGCTTGGAAGGGACAGAGACCTACGAGCAGTACTTC,CASSLEGTETYEQYF
TRBJ2-2,TRBD1,TRBV19,NA,TGTGCCAGTGGCCACAGGGGGCAAACCGGGGAGCTGTTTTTT,CASGHRGQTGELFF
TRBJ2-7,TRBD2,TRBV9,few,TGTGCCAGCAGCCCCGAGGGTAGCGGGGCCCTCGGAGAGCAGTACTTC,CASSPEGSGALGEQYF
TRBJ2-5,NA,TRBV11-3,NA,TGTGCCAGCCTCAAACCTCTAGATCAAGAGACCCAGTACTTC,CASLKPLDQETQYF
TRBJ2-5,NA,TRBV4-1,NA,TGCGCCAGCAGCCAAGAGGGGCAGGCAGAGACCCAGTACTTC,CASSQEGQAETQYF
TRBJ1-1,NA,TRBV5-6,NA,TGTGCCAGCAGCCAAACAGGGCGTGGGACTGAAGCTTTCTTT,CASSQTGRGTEAFF
TRBJ2-7,TRBD1,TRBV10-3,NA,TGTGCCATCAGTGAGGGGACAGGGGGCGTCGAGCAGTACTTC,CAISEGTGGVEQYF
TRBJ1-3,NA,TRBV5-6,NA,TGTGCCAGCAGTGGGACACCTGGAAACACCATATATTTT,CASSGTPGNTIYF
TRBJ2-7,TRBD2,TRBV11-2,NA,TGTGCCAGCAGCAATAGCGGGAACTCCCACGAGCAGTACTTC,CASSNSGNSHEQYF
TRBJ1-6,NA,TRBV7-9,few,TGTGCCAGCAGCTCCAGGGATTCACCCCTCCACTTT,CASSSRDSPLHF
TRBJ1-6,NA,TRBV5-1,NA,TGCGCCAGCAGCTTGCGAGGGAGCTCCTATAATTCACCCCTCCACTTT,CASSLRGSSYNSPLHF
TRBJ2-7,TRBD1,TRBV28,NA,TGTGCCAGCACCCGTACAGGGGTAAATGGCGAGCAGTACTTC,CASTRTGVNGEQYF
TRBJ2-3,TRBD1,TRBV2,NA,TGTGCCAGCAGAACCGACAGGGTAATTGCAGATACGCAGTATTTT,CASRTDRVIADTQYF
TRBJ1-4,NA,TRBV7-8,NA,TGTGCCAGCAGCCCCCCGGGGGCGGGGAAACTGTTTTTT,CASSPPGAGKLFF
TRBJ2-5,TRBD2,TRBV5-1,NA,TGCGCCAGCAGCCCCGGACTAGCGGGAGCATTAGGGGAGACCCAGTACTTC,CASSPGLAGALGETQYF
TRBJ2-7,NA,TRBV30,NA,TGTGCCTGGAGTGTACACGGGAGTGACTACGAGCAGTACTTC,CAWSVHGSDYEQYF
TRBJ2-3,TRBD2,TRBV29-1,NA,TGCAGCGGGATACTAGCGGGGGGGCCCACAGATACGCAGTATTTT,CSGILAGGPTDTQYF
TRBJ2-3,TRBD2,TRBV5-1,NA,TGCGCCAGCAGGCGGGTAGCGGGGGGCTTCACAGATACGCAGTATTTT,CASRRVAGGFTDTQYF
TRBJ1-4,TRBD1,TRBV7-9,NA,TGTGCCAGCAGCTTAGCCCAGGGGGCAACTAATGAAAAACTGTTTTTT,CASSLAQGATNEKLFF
TRBJ2-6,NA,TRBV14,NA,TGTGCCAGCAGCCAAGTCTTTGGGGCCAACGTCCTGACTTTC,CASSQVFGANVLTF
TRBJ2-7,TRBD1,TRBV5-1,few,TGCGCCAGCAGCGAGGGGACAGGGGGCCCCTACGAGCAGTACTTC,CASSEGTGGPYEQYF
TRBJ2-7,TRBD2,TRBV19,NA,TGTGCCAGTAGTCCTAGGGCTAGCGGGAGTTACGAGCAGTACTTC,CASSPRASGSYEQYF
TRBJ2-5,TRBD2,TRBV5-1,NA,TGCGCCAGCAGCCCACGACTAGCGGGAGGAGAGACCCAGTACTTC,CASSPRLAGGETQYF
TRBJ2-1,TRBD2,TRBV6-5,once,TGTGCCAGCAGCCCGGGACTAGCGGGAAACAATGAGCAGTTCTTC,CASSPGLAGNNEQFF
TRBJ1-1,NA,TRBV19,few,TGTGCCAGTAGTTCAGGGCTCAACACTGAAGCTTTCTTT,CASSSGLNTEAFF
TRBJ1-2,NA,TRBV14,NA,TGTGCCAGCAGCCACGCTCAAACTTCCTATGGCTACACCTTC,CASSHAQTSYGYTF
TRBJ2-6,NA,TRBV7-8,NA,TGTGCCAGCGAAAACGGATCATACCGCGCTGGGGCCAACGTCCTGACTTTC,CASENGSYRAGANVLTF
TRBJ2-2,TRBD2,TRBV7-8,NA,TGTGCCAGCAGCTTATCTGGCGGGAGTTTCGGGGAGCTGTTTTTT,CASSLSGGSFGELFF
TRBJ1-2,NA,TRBV28,NA,TGTGCCAGCAGCCGTGAGGGGCAGTTGTCCCCAAGGGGCTACACCTTC,CASSREGQLSPRGYTF
TRBJ2-7,TRBD1,TRBV30,NA,TGTGCCTGGAGTATCCCCGGACAGGGGCACTACGAGCAGTACTTC,CAWSIPGQGHYEQYF
TRBJ1-3,NA,TRBV18,NA,TGTGCCAGCTCACCAGGGTTGGACACCATATATTTT,CASSPGLDTIYF
TRBJ1-6,NA,TRBV19,NA,TGTGCCAGTACCCAAAAACAGGGTGCGGCACCCCTCCACTTT,CASTQKQGAAPLHF
TRBJ2-3,NA,TRBV25-1,many,TGTGCCAGCAGCGAAGGGGGGGGCTGGACAGATACGCAGTATTTT,CASSEGGGWTDTQYF
TRBJ1-2,TRBD1,TRBV7-2,NA,TGTGCCAGCAGCTCGTCCGGGACAGATAACTATGGCTACACCTTC,CASSSSGTDNYGYTF
TRBJ2-5,NA,TRBV30,NA,TGTGCCTGGAGTGTACTGGGACTCCTAGAGACCCAGTACTTC,CAWSVLGLLETQYF
TRBJ2-1,NA,TRBV7-9,once,TGTGCCAGCAGCTTAGGTACGTGGGATGAGCAGTTCTTC,CASSLGTWDEQFF
TRBJ2-2,TRBD2,TRBV7-9,NA,TGTGCCAGCAGCCGGAGCACTAGCGGGAGGGGAAGAGGCGGGGAGCTGTTTTTT,CASSRSTSGRGRGGELFF
TRBJ2-7,NA,TRBV7-2,NA,TGTGCCAGCAGCTTAACCAGGGGCCCCTACGAGCAGTACTTC,CASSLTRGPYEQYF
TRBJ1-1,NA,TRBV5-1,NA,TGCGCCAGCAGATATGCGAATACTGGAGGCACTGAAGCTTTCTTT,CASRYANTGGTEAFF
TRBJ2-2,NA,TRBV14,NA,TGTGCCAGCAAGGCAGGGAACACCGGGGAGCTGTTTTTT,CASKAGNTGELFF
TRBJ1-5,NA,TRBV19,NA,TGTGCCAGTAGTATGCAATATAGCAATCAGCCCCAGCATTTT,CASSMQYSNQPQHF
TRBJ1-6,NA,TRBV6-5,NA,TGTGCCAGCAGGTCGGGACAACTTAATTCACCCCTCCACTTT,CASRSGQLNSPLHF
TRBJ1-1,NA,TRBV30,few,TGTGCCTGGGGTTCCCGGGGCCCCTTCTTT,CAWGSRGPFF
TRBJ2-3,TRBD2,TRBV6-1,NA,TGTGCCAGCAGTGAACGGTGGGGGAGCGGGAGGGCCCCAGATACGCAGTATTTT,CASSERWGSGRAPDTQYF
TRBJ1-2,NA,TRBV12-5,few,TGTGCTAGTGGTTCTGATGGTAGTAACGCTAATGGCTACACCTTC,CASGSDGSNANGYTF
TRBJ1-3,NA,TRBV4-1,NA,TGCGCCAGCAGCCAAGAGAGGGGGGGAGGAAACACCATATATTTT,CASSQERGGGNTIYF
TRBJ1-4,NA,TRBV11-2,NA,TGTGCCAGCAGCTTAGGCCATAATGAAAAACTGTTTTTT,CASSLGHNEKLFF